Reported below is one T cell receptor (beta chain). Its matching antigen is unknown. These data are taken from a study of T cell responses to AZD1222 COVID-19 vaccine. General observations from the study: All repertoire sampling was performed exclusively after the peak T cell response.

Sequencing used immunoSEQ multiplex PCR; TCRdb keeps in-frame clones, though not all of them. The sample includes about 130,000 clones, roughly 88% of them seen just once. The CDR3 sequence is 13 residues long. Trimming pared 2 bases from V and 3 bases from J, leaving 6 bases between. Germline V lookup: CDR1 MNHEY, CDR2 SVGAGI. This clonotype was obtained from an adult in good health. The V gene is TRBV6-5, the J gene TRBJ2-3, with D uncertain. The specimen was peripheral blood, collected on day 0 of AZD1222 vaccination. CDR3: CASSYPETDTQYF. CDR3 nucleotides: TGTGCCAGCAGTTACCCCGAAACAGATACGCAGTATTTT.